A single count supports the clone carrying this T cell receptor beta chain. Antigen unknown. The V gene's germline CDR1 is MNHEY and CDR2 SVGAGI. Trimming took off 0 bases at V and 5 bases at J, with 10 bases between the two ends. This CDR3 region has 14 residues. These data are taken from a study of cytomegalovirus exposure and HLA in healthy donors. Study conclusions and caveats: The authors judged a highly shared variant cluster likely a sequencing artifact. With further analysis later on, most CMV-associated TCR beta chains appeared HLA-restricted.

In the PCR, 60 Vbeta and 13 Jbeta primers were used. Produced via immunoSEQ multiplex PCR; TCRdb's table is partial and in-frame only. The data hold approximately 90,000 clones, with approximately 80% observed a single time. This sequence joins TRBV6-5 and TRBJ1-1; no firm D call. This sequence was found in a man aged 40-55 years in good health and CMV-seronegative. Sample: PBMCs. The CDR3 region has the DNA TGTGCCAGCAGTTACTCGGGAGGATTTACTGAAGCTTTCTTT. Its translation is CASSYSGGFTEAFF.